This T cell receptor beta chain originates from a study of control samples from healthy donors and cancer patients (dated by TCRdb to about 2020). Notes on this clone: What this receptor recognizes is not known. Base qualities are not at hand, and no much larger clone is one base apart.

The library was obtained by the immunoSEQ multiplex PCR assay. TCRdb's version of the immuneACCESS table is confined to in-frame rearrangements and falls short of the full clone set. An unresolved V gene accounts for under half of the shortfall where checked; the remainder is of unknown origin. The table for this sample lists approximately 94,000 clones; around 85% of them were counted only once. About 36% of the sample is held by the ten biggest clonotypes. Clipping removes 3 bases from V and 1 base from J, with 3 as the unmatched junction base count. According to the germline V gene, CDR1 reads SGHNT and CDR2 reads YENEEA. From the cysteine up to the phenylalanine, the CDR3 has a length of 18 residues. Kept here is only the CDR3 DNA, which spans 54 bases and is read in frame from base 1.

Sequencing input: PBMCs. In this chain, TRBV11-3 is recombined with TRBJ2-2, with 15 middle bases fitting TRBD2. The TCR sequence derives from a man between 65 and 85 years old with lung cancer. The sequence in DNA is TGTGCCAGCAGCTTTGGGACTAGCGGGGGGTTGAACACCGGGGAGCTGTTTTTT. The translation is CASSFGTSGGLNTGELFF. Reference TRBV11-3 and TRBJ2-2 proteins supply the regions before and after the CDR3; the full variable domain is: EAGVVQSPRYKIIEKKQPVAFWCNPISGHNTLYWYLQNLGQGPELLIRYENEEAVDDSQLPKDRFSAERLKGVDSTLKIQPAELGDSAVYLCASSFGTSGGLNTGELFFGEGSRLTVL.